This entry is about one T cell receptor (beta chain). Antigen unknown. The data originate from a study of blood T cells in healthy people across ages. This CDR3 comprises 13 residues. Deletions cut 5 bases from V and 3 bases from J, with 10 bases between. The germline CDR1 and CDR2 sequences are SQVTM and ANQGSEA. Whole-study results and caveats: In long-lived donors, naive CD4+ cell counts and diversity exceeded those of aged donors. It was not known whether donors were CMV positive (a possible confounder of expanded clonotype changes).

Then a second PCR, running about 7 to 11 cycles, was carried out with a sample-barcoded 5' primer and a J-beta primer mix. TCRdb re-derived calls from the 5' RACE reads in MiXCR, one entry per CDR3 protein. The repertoire holds about 680,000 distinct CDR3 sequences, with about 52% as singletons. This chain links TRBV29-1 with TRBJ1-4; D ambiguous. The source is a woman aged 55-70 years in good health. The sequenced sample consisted of blood. The CDR3 here is CSVHRAANEKLFF. The CDR3 coding sequence is TGCAGCGTTCATAGGGCGGCTAATGAAAAACTGTTTTTT.